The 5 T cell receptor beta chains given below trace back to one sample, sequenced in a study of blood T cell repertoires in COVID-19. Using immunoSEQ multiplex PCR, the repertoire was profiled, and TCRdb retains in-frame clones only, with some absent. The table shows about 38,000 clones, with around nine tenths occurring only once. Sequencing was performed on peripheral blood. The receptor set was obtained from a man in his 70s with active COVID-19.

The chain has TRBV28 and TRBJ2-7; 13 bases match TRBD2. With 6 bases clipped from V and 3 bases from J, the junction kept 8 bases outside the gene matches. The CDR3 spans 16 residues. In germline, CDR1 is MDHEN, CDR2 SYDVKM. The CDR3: CASSPPRTSGSYEQYF. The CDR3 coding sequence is TGTGCCAGCAGCCCCCCCCGGACTAGCGGGAGCTACGAGCAGTACTTC.

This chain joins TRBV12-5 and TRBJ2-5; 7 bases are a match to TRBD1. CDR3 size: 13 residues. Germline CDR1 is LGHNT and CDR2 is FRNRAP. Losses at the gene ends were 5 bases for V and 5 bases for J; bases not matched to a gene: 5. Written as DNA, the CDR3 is TGTGCTAGTGGTCGGACAGGTGTCGAGACCCAGTACTTC. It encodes CASGRTGVETQYF.

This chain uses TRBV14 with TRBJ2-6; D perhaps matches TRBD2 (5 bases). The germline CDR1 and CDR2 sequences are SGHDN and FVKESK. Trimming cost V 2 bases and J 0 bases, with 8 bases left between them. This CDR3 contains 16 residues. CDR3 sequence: CASSQRGNSGANVLTF. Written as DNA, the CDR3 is TGTGCCAGCAGCCAACGGGGAAACTCTGGGGCCAACGTCCTGACTTTC.

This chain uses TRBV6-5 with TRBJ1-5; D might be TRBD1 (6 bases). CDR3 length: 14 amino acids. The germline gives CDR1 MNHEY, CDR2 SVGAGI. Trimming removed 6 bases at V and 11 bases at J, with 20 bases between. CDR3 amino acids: CASRQAPDRQAQHF. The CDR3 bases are TGTGCCAGCAGACAAGCCCCTGACAGGCAAGCCCAGCATTTT.

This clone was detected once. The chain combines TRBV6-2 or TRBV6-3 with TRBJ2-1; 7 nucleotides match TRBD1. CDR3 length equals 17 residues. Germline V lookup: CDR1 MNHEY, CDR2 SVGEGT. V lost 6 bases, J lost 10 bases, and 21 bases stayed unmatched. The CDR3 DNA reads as TGTGCCAGCAGCCTACAGGGGACAAGGTTGGGGATGGGGGAGCAGTTCTTC. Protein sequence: CASSLQGTRLGMGEQFF.